The following is a T cell receptor beta chain sequence with its context. Cohort 3 donors counted as recovered after two negative PCRs, clearance, or resolved symptoms. This sample stems from a study of blood T cell repertoires in COVID-19. Overall study context: The cDNA or gDNA used as material had been derived from T cells, B-cell-depleted T cells, or PBMCs.

Methods used by the authors: Using reference gene primer amplification, nucleated cell counts were estimated. Measured with immunoSEQ multiplex PCR; TCRdb has only the in-frame clones, and not every one. V, J and clone size were drawn from that table, and D and trimming were deduced from the DNA. The table has more than 300,000 clones, 75% to 90% seen once; the top ten hold over 4.5%. The germline gives CDR1 SGHRS, CDR2 YFSETQ. This CDR3 region has 14 residues. Trimming pared 5 bases from V and 0 bases from J, leaving 8 bases between. Sequenced input: PBMCs or T cells enriched from blood (not recorded which). The TCR originated in a woman aged 45-59 years who had recovered from COVID-19. The chain joins TRBV5-1 to TRBJ1-4; D uncertain. CDR3 sequence reads: CASRQSATNEKLFF. The CDR3 DNA follows: TGCGCCAGCAGACAAAGTGCAACTAATGAAAAACTGTTTTTT.